The entry below describes one T cell receptor (beta chain). Trimming took 2 bases from V and 5 from J, leaving 9 bases between them. Germline lookup yields CDR1 SGHNT and CDR2 YENEEA. The CDR3 runs 13 residues. This sample stems from a study of blood T cell repertoires in COVID-19. In the study overall: PBMCs, B-cell-depleted T cells, or T cells provided the cDNA or gDNA that made up the material.

TCRdb's table, derived via immunoSEQ multiplex PCR, lists solely in-frame clones and lacks some. Found here are fewer than 250,000 clones, around 86% of them singletons; the top ten hold roughly 25%. The chain carries TRBV11-3 and TRBJ1-1; D gene unclear. This TCR was recovered from a woman in her thirties or forties in a cohort exposed to, infected with or recovered from COVID-19 (not recorded which). The sample consisted of PBMCs or T cells enriched from blood (not recorded which). CDR3 protein: CASSLRMRTEAFF. The DNA of the CDR3 is TGTGCCAGCAGCTTAAGGATGAGGACTGAAGCTTTCTTT. The entire variable domain, with the rest obtained from reference TRBV11-3 and TRBJ1-1, is as follows: EAGVVQSPRYKIIEKKQPVAFWCNPISGHNTLYWYLQNLGQGPELLIRYENEEAVDDSQLPKDRFSAERLKGVDSTLKIQPAELGDSAVYLCASSLRMRTEAFFGQGTRLTVV.